The T cell receptor beta chain under discussion was sequenced for a study of T-cell reconstitution after alpha-beta-depleted transplantation in children. This clonotype came up many times. Unique molecular identifiers were used in preparing the TCRbeta library. MiXCR, applied by TCRdb to the PCR reads, yields one record per CDR3 protein. Among roughly 180,000 distinct CDR3 sequences, more than 14% were seen once, and the ten largest hold under 15%. Trimming took 3 bases from V and 2 from J, leaving 13 bases between them. The CDR3 covers 15 residues. This chain links TRBV12-3 or TRBV12-4 with TRBJ2-5; D unresolved. This receptor was identified in a human donor who donated a stem cell graft to a child with acute lymphoblastic leukemia. Material: PBMCs from the stem cell graft donor, obtained from the stem cell graft. The CDR3 DNA reads as TGTGCCAGCAGTTTGGGTCATCTGGGGCAAGAGACCCAGTACTTC. As protein: CASSLGHLGQETQYF.